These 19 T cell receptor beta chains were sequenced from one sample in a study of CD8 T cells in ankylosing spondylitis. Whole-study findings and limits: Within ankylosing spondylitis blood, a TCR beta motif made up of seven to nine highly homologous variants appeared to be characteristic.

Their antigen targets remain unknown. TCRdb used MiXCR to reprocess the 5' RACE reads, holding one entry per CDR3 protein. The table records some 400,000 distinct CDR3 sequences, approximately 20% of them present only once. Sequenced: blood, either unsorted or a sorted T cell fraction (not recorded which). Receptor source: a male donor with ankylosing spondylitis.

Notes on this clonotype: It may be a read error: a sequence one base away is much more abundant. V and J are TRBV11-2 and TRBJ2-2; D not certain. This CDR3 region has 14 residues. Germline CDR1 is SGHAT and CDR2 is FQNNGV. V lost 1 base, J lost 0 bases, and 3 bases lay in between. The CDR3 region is CASSLVANTGELFF. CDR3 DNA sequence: TGTGCCAGCAGCTTAGTCGCGAACACCGGGGAGCTGTTTTTT.

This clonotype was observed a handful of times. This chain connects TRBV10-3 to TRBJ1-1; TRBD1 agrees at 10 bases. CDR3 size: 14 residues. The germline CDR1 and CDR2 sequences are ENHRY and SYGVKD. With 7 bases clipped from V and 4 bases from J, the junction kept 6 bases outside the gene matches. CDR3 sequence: CAIKRQGAGTEAFF. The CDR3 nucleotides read TGTGCCATCAAGAGACAGGGGGCGGGCACTGAAGCTTTCTTT.

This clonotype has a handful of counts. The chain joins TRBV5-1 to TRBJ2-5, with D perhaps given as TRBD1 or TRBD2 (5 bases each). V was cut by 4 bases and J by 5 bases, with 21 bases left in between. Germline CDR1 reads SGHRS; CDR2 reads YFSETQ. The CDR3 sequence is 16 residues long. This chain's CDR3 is CASSMDGDPGVETQYF. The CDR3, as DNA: TGCGCCAGCAGCATGGACGGGGACCCCGGTGTGGAGACCCAGTACTTC.

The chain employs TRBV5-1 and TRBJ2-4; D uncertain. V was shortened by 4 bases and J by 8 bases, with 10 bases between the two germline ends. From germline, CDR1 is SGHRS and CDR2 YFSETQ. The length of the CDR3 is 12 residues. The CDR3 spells CASSPTSDIQYF. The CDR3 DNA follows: TGCGCCAGCAGCCCTACGTCGGACATTCAGTACTTC.

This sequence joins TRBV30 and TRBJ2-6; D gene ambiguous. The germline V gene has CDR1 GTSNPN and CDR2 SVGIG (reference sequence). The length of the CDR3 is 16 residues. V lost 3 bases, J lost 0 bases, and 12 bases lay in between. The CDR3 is CAWRGQVPSGANVLTF. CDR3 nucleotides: TGTGCCTGGAGAGGGCAGGTCCCCTCTGGGGCCAACGTCCTGACTTTC.

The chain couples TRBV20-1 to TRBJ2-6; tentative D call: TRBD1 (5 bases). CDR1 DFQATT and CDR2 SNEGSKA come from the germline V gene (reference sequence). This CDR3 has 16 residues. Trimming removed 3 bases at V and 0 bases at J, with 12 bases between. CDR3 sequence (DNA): TGCAGTGCTAGTAGTGACAGTTACTCTGGGGCCAACGTCCTGACTTTC. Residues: CSASSDSYSGANVLTF.

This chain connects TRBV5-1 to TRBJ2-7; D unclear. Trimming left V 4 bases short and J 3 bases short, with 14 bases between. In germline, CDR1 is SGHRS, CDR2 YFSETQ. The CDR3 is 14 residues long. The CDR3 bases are TGCGCCAGCAGCCTTACGGGTTCCCACTACGAGCAGTACTTC. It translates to CASSLTGSHYEQYF.

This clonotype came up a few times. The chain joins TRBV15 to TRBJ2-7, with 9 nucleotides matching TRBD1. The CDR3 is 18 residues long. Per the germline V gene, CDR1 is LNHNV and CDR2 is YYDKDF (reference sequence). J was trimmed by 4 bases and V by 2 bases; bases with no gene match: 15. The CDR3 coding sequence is TGTGCCACCAGCAGATCCCCAACAGGGGGCCTACGGGGTTACGAGCAGTACTTC. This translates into CATSRSPTGGLRGYEQYF.

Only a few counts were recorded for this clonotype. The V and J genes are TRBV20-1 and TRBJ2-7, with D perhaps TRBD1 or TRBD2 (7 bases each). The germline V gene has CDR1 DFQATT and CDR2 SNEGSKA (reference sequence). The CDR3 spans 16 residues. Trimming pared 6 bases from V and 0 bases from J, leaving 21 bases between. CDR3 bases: TGCAGTGCGAGAAGGGGGCGGGACTATCCCTCCTACGAGCAGTACTTC. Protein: CSARRGRDYPSYEQYF.

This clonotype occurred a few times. The chain's CDR3 is CASSGGTSFYEQYF. As DNA, the CDR3 is TGTGCCAGCAGTGGGGGGACTAGTTTCTACGAGCAGTACTTC. The chain has TRBV12-3 or TRBV12-4 and TRBJ2-7; 8 bases are a match to TRBD2. V lost 5 bases and J lost 3; bases outside the gene matches: 6. The CDR3 consists of 14 residues.

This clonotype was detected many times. CDR3 DNA: TGTGCCAGCAGTTTAAGTTCGGGGGGGCAGCCCCAGCATTTT. Amino acid sequence: CASSLSSGGQPQHF. The chain carries TRBV12-3 or TRBV12-4 and TRBJ1-5; tentatively, D is TRBD1 (5 bases). Trimming shortened V by 2 bases and J by 7 bases, and 12 bases separated the two germline ends. The CDR3 is 14 residues long.

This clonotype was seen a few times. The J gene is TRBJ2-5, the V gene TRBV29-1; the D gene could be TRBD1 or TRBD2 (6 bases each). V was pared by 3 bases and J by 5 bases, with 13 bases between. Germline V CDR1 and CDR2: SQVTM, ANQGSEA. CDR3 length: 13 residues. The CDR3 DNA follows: TGCAGCGTTGACGAGGGGGGTGTGGAGACCCAGTACTTC. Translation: CSVDEGGVETQYF.

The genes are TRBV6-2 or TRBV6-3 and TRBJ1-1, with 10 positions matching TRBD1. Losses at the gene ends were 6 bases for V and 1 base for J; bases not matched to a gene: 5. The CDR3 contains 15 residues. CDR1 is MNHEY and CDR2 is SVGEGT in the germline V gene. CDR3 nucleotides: TGTGCCAGCAGAGGGGACAGGGGAAGGAACACTGAAGCTTTCTTT. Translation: CASRGDRGRNTEAFF.

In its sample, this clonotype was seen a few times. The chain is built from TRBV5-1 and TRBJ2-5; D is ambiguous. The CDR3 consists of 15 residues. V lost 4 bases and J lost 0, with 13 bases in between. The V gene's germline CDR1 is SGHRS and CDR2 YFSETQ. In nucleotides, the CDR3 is TGCGCCAGCAGCCCTTCCGTACCTTACCAAGAGACCCAGTACTTC. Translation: CASSPSVPYQETQYF.

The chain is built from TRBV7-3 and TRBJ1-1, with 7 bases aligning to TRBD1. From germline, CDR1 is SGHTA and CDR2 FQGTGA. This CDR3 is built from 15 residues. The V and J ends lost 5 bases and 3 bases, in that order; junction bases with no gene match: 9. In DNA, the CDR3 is TGTGCCAGCAGCCGCCTCGACAGGGCGGACACTGAAGCTTTCTTT. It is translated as CASSRLDRADTEAFF.

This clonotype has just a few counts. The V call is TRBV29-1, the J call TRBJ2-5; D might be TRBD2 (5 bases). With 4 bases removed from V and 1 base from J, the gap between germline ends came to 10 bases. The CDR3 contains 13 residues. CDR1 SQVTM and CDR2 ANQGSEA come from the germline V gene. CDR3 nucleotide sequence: TGCAGCGTTGTTGAGAGCGGCCAAGAGACCCAGTACTTC. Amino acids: CSVVESGQETQYF. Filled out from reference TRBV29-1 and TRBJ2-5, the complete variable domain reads SAVISQKPSRDICQRGTSLTIQCQVDSQVTMMFWYRQQPGQSLTLIATANQGSEATYESGFVIDKFPISRPNLTFSTLTVSNMSPEDSSIYLCSVVESGQETQYFGPGTRLLVL.

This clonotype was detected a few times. As DNA, the CDR3 is TGTGCCAGCAGCCAAGCATTAGCCAAAAACATTCAGTACTTC. Translated: CASSQALAKNIQYF. The V gene is TRBV4-2, the J gene TRBJ2-4, with D hard to call. The CDR3 runs to 14 residues. Germline V lookup: CDR1 LGHNA, CDR2 YNFKEQ. V lost 1 base to trimming and J lost 0 bases, with 4 bases between them.

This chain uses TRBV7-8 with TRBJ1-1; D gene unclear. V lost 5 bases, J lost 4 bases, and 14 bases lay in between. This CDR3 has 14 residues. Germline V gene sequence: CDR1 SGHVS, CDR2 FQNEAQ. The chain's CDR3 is CASSPNHRATEAFF. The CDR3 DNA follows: TGTGCCAGCAGCCCAAACCATAGGGCCACTGAAGCTTTCTTT.

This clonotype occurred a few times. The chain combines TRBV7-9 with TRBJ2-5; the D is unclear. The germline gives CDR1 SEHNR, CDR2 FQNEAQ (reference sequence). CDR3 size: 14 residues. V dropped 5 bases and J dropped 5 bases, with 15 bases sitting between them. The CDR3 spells CASSPPPARETQYF. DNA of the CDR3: TGTGCCAGCAGCCCCCCCCCCGCACGGGAGACCCAGTACTTC.